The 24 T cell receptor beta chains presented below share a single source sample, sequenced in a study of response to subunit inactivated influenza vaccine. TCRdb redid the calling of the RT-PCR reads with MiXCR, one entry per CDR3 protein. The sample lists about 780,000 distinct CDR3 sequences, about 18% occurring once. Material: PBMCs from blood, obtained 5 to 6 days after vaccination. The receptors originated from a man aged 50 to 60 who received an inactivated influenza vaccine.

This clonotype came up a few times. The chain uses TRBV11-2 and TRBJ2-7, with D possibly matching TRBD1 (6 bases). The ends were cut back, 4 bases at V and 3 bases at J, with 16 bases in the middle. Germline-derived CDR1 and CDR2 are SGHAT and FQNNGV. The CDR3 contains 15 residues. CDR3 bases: TGTGCCAGCAGCTATCACGGCTCAGGGGACTACGAGCAGTACTTC. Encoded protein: CASSYHGSGDYEQYF.

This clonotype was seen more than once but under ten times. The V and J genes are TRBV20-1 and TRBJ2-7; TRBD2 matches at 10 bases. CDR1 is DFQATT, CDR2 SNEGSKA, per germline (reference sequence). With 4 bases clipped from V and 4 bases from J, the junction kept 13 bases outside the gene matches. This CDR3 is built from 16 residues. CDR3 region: CSATPPRSSGGYEQYF. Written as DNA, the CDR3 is TGCAGTGCTACCCCCCCAAGGTCTAGCGGGGGTTACGAGCAGTACTTC.

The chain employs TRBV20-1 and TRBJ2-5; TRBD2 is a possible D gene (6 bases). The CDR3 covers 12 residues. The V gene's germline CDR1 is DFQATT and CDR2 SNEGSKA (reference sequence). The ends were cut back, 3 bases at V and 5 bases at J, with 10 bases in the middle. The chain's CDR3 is CSARWSGETQYF. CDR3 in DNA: TGCAGTGCTAGGTGGAGCGGGGAGACCCAGTACTTC.

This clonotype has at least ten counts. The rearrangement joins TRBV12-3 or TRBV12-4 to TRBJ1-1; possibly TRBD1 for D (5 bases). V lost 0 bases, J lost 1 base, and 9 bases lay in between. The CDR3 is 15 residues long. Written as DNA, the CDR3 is TGTGCCAGCAGTTTAGCGGGACTGCCGAACACTGAAGCTTTCTTT. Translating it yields CASSLAGLPNTEAFF.

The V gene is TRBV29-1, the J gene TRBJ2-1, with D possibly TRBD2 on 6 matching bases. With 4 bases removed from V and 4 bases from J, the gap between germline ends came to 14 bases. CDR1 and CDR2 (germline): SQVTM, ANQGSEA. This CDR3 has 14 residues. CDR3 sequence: CSVAPSALYNEQFF. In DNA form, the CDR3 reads TGCAGCGTTGCCCCTAGCGCCCTTTACAATGAGCAGTTCTTC.

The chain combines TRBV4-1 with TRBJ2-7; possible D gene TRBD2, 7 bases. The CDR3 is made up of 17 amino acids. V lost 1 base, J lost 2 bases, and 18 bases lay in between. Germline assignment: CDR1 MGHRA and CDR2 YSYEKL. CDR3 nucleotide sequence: TGCGCCAGCAGCCAAGGGGGCGGGCGGGGGCCTCCCTACGAGCAGTACTTC. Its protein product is CASSQGGGRGPPYEQYF.

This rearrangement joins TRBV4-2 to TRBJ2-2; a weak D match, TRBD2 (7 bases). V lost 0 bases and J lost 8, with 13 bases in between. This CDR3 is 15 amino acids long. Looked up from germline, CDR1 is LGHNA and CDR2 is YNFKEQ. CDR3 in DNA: TGTGCCAGCAGCCAAGATGGAGGGGGGGTGGGGGAGCTGTTTTTT. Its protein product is CASSQDGGGVGELFF.

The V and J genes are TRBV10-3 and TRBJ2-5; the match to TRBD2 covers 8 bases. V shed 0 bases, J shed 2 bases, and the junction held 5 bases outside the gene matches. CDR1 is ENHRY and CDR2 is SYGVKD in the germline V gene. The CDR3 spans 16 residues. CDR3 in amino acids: CAISESSRGVQETQYF. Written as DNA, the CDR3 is TGTGCCATCAGTGAGTCATCGCGGGGGGTGCAAGAGACCCAGTACTTC.

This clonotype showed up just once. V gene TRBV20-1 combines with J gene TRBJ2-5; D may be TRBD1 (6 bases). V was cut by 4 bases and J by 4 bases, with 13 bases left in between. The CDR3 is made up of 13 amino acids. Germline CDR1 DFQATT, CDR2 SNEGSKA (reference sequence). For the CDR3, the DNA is TGCAGTGCTACGGGTGGACAGACAGAGACCCAGTACTTC. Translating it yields CSATGGQTETQYF.

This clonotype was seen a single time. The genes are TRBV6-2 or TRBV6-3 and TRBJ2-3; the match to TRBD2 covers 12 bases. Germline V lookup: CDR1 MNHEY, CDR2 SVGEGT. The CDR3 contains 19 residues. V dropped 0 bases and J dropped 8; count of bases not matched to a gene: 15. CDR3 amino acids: CASSYSTLAGGSHRFTQYF. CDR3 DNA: TGTGCCAGCAGTTACTCGACACTAGCGGGAGGAAGTCACAGATTTACGCAGTATTTT.

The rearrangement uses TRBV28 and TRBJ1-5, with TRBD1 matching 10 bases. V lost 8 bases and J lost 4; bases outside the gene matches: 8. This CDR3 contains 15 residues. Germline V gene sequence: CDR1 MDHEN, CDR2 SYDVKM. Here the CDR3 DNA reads TGTGCCAGCTCCCGGAGACAGGGGGCGAATCAGCCCCAGCATTTT. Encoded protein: CASSRRQGANQPQHF.

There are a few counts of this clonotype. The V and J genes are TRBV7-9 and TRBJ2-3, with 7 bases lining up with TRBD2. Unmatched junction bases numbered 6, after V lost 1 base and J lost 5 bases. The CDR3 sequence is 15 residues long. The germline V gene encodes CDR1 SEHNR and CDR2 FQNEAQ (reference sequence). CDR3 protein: CASSLGLAVLDTQYF. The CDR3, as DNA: TGTGCCAGCAGCTTAGGACTAGCAGTCCTAGATACGCAGTATTTT.

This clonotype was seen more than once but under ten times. The CDR3 is CASSYGSDNYEQYF. CDR3 nucleotides: TGTGCCAGCAGTTACGGGTCCGATAACTACGAGCAGTACTTC. The chain links TRBV6-8 to TRBJ2-7, with D unresolved. V was pared by 2 bases and J by 3 bases, with 11 bases between. The germline V gene encodes CDR1 MNHGY and CDR2 SAAAGT. This CDR3 contains 14 residues.

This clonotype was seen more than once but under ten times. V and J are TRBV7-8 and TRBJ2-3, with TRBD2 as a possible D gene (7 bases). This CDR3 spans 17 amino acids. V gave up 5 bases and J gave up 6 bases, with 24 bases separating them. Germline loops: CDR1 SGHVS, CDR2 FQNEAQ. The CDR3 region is CASSKRVWGGGADTQYF. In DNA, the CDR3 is TGTGCCAGCAGCAAACGAGTATGGGGGGGCGGAGCCGATACGCAGTATTTT.

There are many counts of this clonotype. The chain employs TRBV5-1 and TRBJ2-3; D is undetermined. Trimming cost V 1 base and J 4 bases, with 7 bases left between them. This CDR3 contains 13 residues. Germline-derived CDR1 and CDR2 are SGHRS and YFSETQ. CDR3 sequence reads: CASSLITADTQYF. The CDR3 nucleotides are TGCGCCAGCAGCTTGATAACAGCAGATACGCAGTATTTT.

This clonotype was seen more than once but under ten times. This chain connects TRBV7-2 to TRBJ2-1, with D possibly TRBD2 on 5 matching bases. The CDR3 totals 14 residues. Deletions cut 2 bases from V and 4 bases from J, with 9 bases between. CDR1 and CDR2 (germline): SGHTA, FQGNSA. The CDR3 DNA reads TGTGCCAGCAGCTTAAGTCGGGATTACAATGAGCAGTTCTTC. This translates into CASSLSRDYNEQFF.

The CDR3 loop reads CASSHRTGSTDTQYF. The DNA for the CDR3 is TGTGCCAGCAGTCACCGGACAGGGAGCACAGATACGCAGTATTTT. The genes are TRBV28 and TRBJ2-3; TRBD1 matches 8 bases. This CDR3 has 15 residues. J was trimmed by 0 bases and V by 5 bases; bases with no gene match: 4. In germline, CDR1 is MDHEN, CDR2 SYDVKM. Full variable domain (missing parts from reference TRBV28 and TRBJ2-3): DVKVTQSSRYLVKRTGEKVFLECVQDMDHENMFWYRQDPGLGLRLIYFSYDVKMKEKGDIPEGYSVSREKKERFSLILESASTNQTSMYLCASSHRTGSTDTQYFGPGTRLTVL.

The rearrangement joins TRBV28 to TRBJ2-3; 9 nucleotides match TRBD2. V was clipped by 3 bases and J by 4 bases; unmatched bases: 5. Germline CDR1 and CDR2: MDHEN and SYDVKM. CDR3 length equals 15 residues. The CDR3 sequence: CASSLLRGGSDTQYF. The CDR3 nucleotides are TGTGCCAGCAGTTTGTTGCGGGGGGGCTCAGATACGCAGTATTTT.

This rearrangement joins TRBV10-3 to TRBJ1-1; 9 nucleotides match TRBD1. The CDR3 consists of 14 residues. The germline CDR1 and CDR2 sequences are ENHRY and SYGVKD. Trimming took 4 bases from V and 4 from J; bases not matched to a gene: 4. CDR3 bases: TGTGCCATCAGTGGGGGACAGGGTTTCACTGAAGCTTTCTTT. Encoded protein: CAISGGQGFTEAFF.

The CDR3 nucleotides read TGTGCCAGCAGTGGTCGAAGCAATGAGCAGTTCTTC. As protein: CASSGRSNEQFF. The chain recombines TRBV6-2 or TRBV6-3 with TRBJ2-1; no definite D call. V lost 5 bases and J lost 6, with 8 bases in between. The CDR3 spans 12 residues. CDR1 MNHEY and CDR2 SVGEGT come from the germline V gene.

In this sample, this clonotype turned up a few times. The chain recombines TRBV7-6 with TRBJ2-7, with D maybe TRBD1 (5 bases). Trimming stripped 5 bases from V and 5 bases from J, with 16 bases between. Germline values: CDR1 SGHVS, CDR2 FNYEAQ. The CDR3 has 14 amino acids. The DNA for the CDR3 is TGTGCCAGCAGCAACAGGCCGCTTAGGGACGAGCAGTACTTC. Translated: CASSNRPLRDEQYF.

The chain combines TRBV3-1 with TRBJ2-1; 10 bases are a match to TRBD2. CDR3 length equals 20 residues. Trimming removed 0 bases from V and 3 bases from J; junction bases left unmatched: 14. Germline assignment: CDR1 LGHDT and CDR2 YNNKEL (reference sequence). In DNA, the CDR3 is TGTGCCAGCAGCCAAGAAGCCTCCTCCGGACTAGCGGAAGTCTACAATGAGCAGTTCTTC. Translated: CASSQEASSGLAEVYNEQFF.

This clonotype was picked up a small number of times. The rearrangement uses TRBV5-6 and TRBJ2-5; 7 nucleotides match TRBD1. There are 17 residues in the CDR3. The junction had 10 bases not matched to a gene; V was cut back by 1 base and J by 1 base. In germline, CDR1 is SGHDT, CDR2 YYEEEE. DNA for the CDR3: TGTGCCAGCAGCTTGATACAGGGGTCTAACACCCAAGAGACCCAGTACTTC. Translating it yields CASSLIQGSNTQETQYF. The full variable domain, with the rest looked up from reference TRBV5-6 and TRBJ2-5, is DAGVTQSPTHLIKTRGQQVTLRCSPKSGHDTVSWYQQALGQGPQFIFQYYEEEERQRGNFPDRFSGHQFPNYSSELNVNALLLGDSALYLCASSLIQGSNTQETQYFGPGTRLLVL.

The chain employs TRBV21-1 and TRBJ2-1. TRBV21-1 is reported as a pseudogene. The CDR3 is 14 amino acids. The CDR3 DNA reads TGTGCCAGCAGCAAAGTGGGTAGCCGGAATGAGCAGTTCTTC. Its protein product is CASSKVGSRNEQFF.